Described below is a single T cell receptor (beta chain) sequence and its context. Its antigen is not identified. This CDR3 is built from 17 residues. CDR1 and CDR2 from the germline V gene are MNHEY and SVGAGI. Primers used in a second PCR of about 7 to 12 cycles were a sample-barcoded 5' primer and a J-beta primer mix. Every sample gave at least 3 million paired-end reads containing CDR3. TCRdb re-called the 5' RACE reads through MiXCR, storing one row per CDR3 protein. This repertoire shows about 1.5 million distinct CDR3 sequences, around 42% found once; its top ten account for 7% to 9%. This entry belongs to a study of blood T cells in healthy people across ages. The study, taken as a whole, reports: Greater diversity and more naive CD4+ cells were seen in long-lived donors than in aged donors.

Sequenced sample: blood. This TCR was recovered from a young woman in good health. This chain uses TRBV6-5 with TRBJ2-4; maybe TRBD1 (6 bases). The DNA end is more similar to TRBJ2-7, so the J call may be wrong. Here the CDR3 reads CASSLPRDGQGSHEQYF. The CDR3 DNA reads as TGTGCCAGCAGTCTACCCCGGGACGGGCAGGGGAGCCACGAGCAGTACTTC.